This T cell receptor (beta chain) is from a study of control samples from healthy donors and cancer patients. Trimming removed 7 bases from V and 4 bases from J, with 19 bases in between. CDR3 size: 15 residues. Germline assignment: CDR1 MRHNA and CDR2 SNTAGT. Clones were read by immunoSEQ multiplex PCR, and TCRdb kept only the in-frame ones, dropping some. Of some 120,000 clones listed, more than 75% were seen once; the top ten hold 1.5% to 2%. V and J are TRBV6-4 and TRBJ1-1, with D maybe TRBD1 (6 bases). This receptor was taken from a man aged 18 to 30 in good health. Sequenced sample: blood. The CDR3: CASNTGLRGGTEAFF. CDR3 nucleotide sequence: TGTGCCAGCAACACCGGACTCAGGGGAGGCACTGAAGCTTTCTTT.